The 10 T cell receptor beta chains below were found in one sample sequenced in a study of cytomegalovirus exposure and HLA in healthy donors. The PCR had 60 Vbeta and 13 Jbeta primers. Sequencing was performed with immunoSEQ multiplex PCR; in TCRdb, only in-frame clones are kept and a portion is missing. The sample consists of around 130,000 clones, approximately 81% of them appearing once. Material: PBMCs. The receptors were sampled from a man aged 18 to 35 in good health and CMV-seronegative.

The chain employs TRBV2 and TRBJ2-1; 7 bases agree with TRBD1. Germline CDR1 reads SNHLY; CDR2 reads FYNNEI. The junction had 6 bases not matched to a gene; V was cut back by 8 bases and J by 5 bases. The CDR3 totals 13 residues. In nucleotides, the CDR3 is TGTGCCAGCTGCCAGGGGGTGAACAATGAGCAGTTCTTC. This codes for CASCQGVNNEQFF.

This clone was recorded a few times. The chain links TRBV9 to TRBJ2-2; 12 positions agree with TRBD2. The CDR3 has 17 amino acids. Per the germline V gene, CDR1 is SGDLS and CDR2 is YYNGEE. J gave up 0 bases and V 5 bases, and 5 bases lay outside the gene matches. The CDR3, as DNA: TGTGCCAGCAGTATACTAGCGGGGGGCACGAACACCGGGGAGCTGTTTTTT. It encodes CASSILAGGTNTGELFF.

This chain uses TRBV7-9 with TRBJ2-7; TRBD2 matches 8 bases. This CDR3 has 15 amino acids. Looked up from germline, CDR1 is SEHNR and CDR2 is FQNEAQ (reference sequence). V shed 5 bases, J shed 2 bases, and the junction held 8 bases outside the gene matches. CDR3 sequence (DNA): TGTGCCAGCAGCCCTCTCGGGCGGGGGGCCTACGAGCAGTACTTC. It codes for CASSPLGRGAYEQYF.

J is TRBJ2-3 and V is TRBV30; 9 nucleotides line up with TRBD2. The trim removed 3 bases at V and 6 bases at J, leaving 13 bases unmatched. The CDR3 spans 16 residues. Per germline, CDR1 GTSNPN and CDR2 SVGIG (reference sequence). The CDR3: CAWSHLGRGGSDTQYF. CDR3 in DNA: TGTGCCTGGAGCCATCTCGGGCGGGGGGGATCGGATACGCAGTATTTT.

The genes are TRBV5-1 and TRBJ2-2; 9 bases are a match to TRBD1. The CDR3 extends over 16 amino acids. The V gene end was trimmed by 0 bases and the J gene end by 6 bases; junction bases not matched to a gene: 6. CDR1 and CDR2 (germline): SGHRS, YFSETQ. In nucleotides, the CDR3 is TGCGCCAGCAGCTTGGTGGGACAGGGTTTATCCGGGGAGCTGTTTTTT. Translated, it gives CASSLVGQGLSGELFF. Filled out from reference TRBV5-1 and TRBJ2-2, the complete variable domain reads KAGVTQTPRYLIKTRGQQVTLSCSPISGHRSVSWYQQTPGQGLQFLFEYFSETQRNKGNFPGRFSGRQFSNSRSEMNVSTLELGDSALYLCASSLVGQGLSGELFFGEGSRLTVL.

The chain couples TRBV29-1 to TRBJ1-1, with D tentatively TRBD1 (6 bases). The germline gives CDR1 SQVTM, CDR2 ANQGSEA. Trimming left V 4 bases short and J 4 bases short, with 13 bases between. CDR3 length equals 13 residues. CDR3 amino acids: CSVGQPGVTEAFF. DNA for the CDR3: TGCAGCGTTGGGCAACCAGGGGTCACTGAAGCTTTCTTT.

The rearrangement uses TRBV7-8 and TRBJ2-7; perhaps TRBD1 as D (6 bases). The CDR3 loop spans 19 amino acids. The germline V and J ends were trimmed by 0 bases and 6 bases, with 27 bases remaining between them. CDR1 is SGHVS, CDR2 FQNEAQ, per germline. Written as DNA, the CDR3 is TGTGCCAGCAGCTTAGCGATGAAAACTTACACAGGGTATACCCCCGAGCAGTACTTC. This gives the protein CASSLAMKTYTGYTPEQYF.

This chain uses TRBV6-5 with TRBJ2-2; TRBD2 matches 7 bases. This CDR3 spans 15 amino acids. V shed 2 bases and J 1 base; nucleotides not matched to a gene: 1. Germline V gives CDR1 MNHEY, CDR2 SVGAGI. The CDR3 region is CASSYGGGNTGELFF. The CDR3 DNA reads TGTGCCAGCAGTTACGGCGGGGGGAACACCGGGGAGCTGTTTTTT.

The V call is TRBV27, the J call TRBJ2-5, with D possibly TRBD1 on 5 matching bases. The CDR3 extends over 14 amino acids. Germline loops: CDR1 MNHEY, CDR2 SMNVEV (reference sequence). V lost 6 bases and J 4 bases, leaving 15 bases between the germline ends. Here the CDR3 DNA reads TGTGCCAGCAGCCAGACAGTGGCAGGAGAGACCCAGTACTTC. Its translation is CASSQTVAGETQYF.

The rearrangement links TRBV5-1 to TRBJ2-7; possible D gene TRBD1, 6 bases. Trimming stripped 3 bases from V and 4 bases from J, with 23 bases between. CDR3 length equals 17 residues. In germline, CDR1 is SGHRS, CDR2 YFSETQ. CDR3 nucleotides: TGCGCCAGCAGCTGGCTGATAGGGACATCAGGGACGTACGAGCAGTACTTC. This codes for CASSWLIGTSGTYEQYF.